A selection of T cell receptor beta chains follows, all from one sample in a study of blood T cells in healthy people across ages. TCRdb recomputed calls from the 5' RACE reads with MiXCR, one row per CDR3 protein. This sample has some 640,000 distinct CDR3 sequences, with roughly 49% found just once. The sample taken for sequencing was blood. The receptors originated from a woman aged 55-69 years in good health. CDR3s include the opening cysteine and the closing phenylalanine or tryptophan. D genes are given only for firm matches. The size field is filled for only some rows; it gives once, few, many or a size class.

NA | 14 | TRBJ1-2 | TRBV5-1 | NA | TGCGCCAGCAGCTATAGGGACACCAACTATGGCTACACCTTC | CASSYRDTNYGYTF
NA | 14 | TRBJ2-7 | TRBV30 | NA | TGTGCCTGGGGGGTTGGTTTAATATTCTACGAGCAGTACTTC | CAWGVGLIFYEQYF
TRBD2 | 17 | TRBJ2-3 | TRBV27 | few | TGTGCCAGCAGTCCCCGGGGTCTAGCGGGACCCTCGGATACGCAGTATTTT | CASSPRGLAGPSDTQYF
NA | 17 | TRBJ1-2 | TRBV4-2 | many | TGTGCCAGCAGCCAAGATCTCTATGCCCCTCAGGGTGTAGGCTACACCTTC | CASSQDLYAPQGVGYTF
TRBD1 | 17 | TRBJ2-4 | TRBV4-1 | NA | TGCGCCAGCAGCCACGGCGGAGTACGGACAGGGGGCTCAGAGCAGTACTTC | CASSHGGVRTGGSEQYF
NA | 13 | TRBJ2-3 | TRBV5-1 | NA | TGCGCCAGCAGCTACGACCTTGCAGATACGCAGTATTTT | CASSYDLADTQYF
NA | 14 | TRBJ1-2 | TRBV18 | few | TGTGCCAGCTCACCACGGGGGGGTGTCTATGGCTACACCTTC | CASSPRGGVYGYTF
NA | 16 | TRBJ2-3 | TRBV7-2 | few | TGTGCCAGCAGGCTAACTGGGGCCGTCGGCACAGATACGCAGTATTTT | CASRLTGAVGTDTQYF
NA | 14 | TRBJ2-1 | TRBV7-2 | NA | TGTGCCAGCAGCTCGCAGGGGGGAATTTATGAGCAGTTCTTC | CASSSQGGIYEQFF
NA | 12 | TRBJ2-1 | TRBV20-1 | NA | TGCAGTGCTATCAGGTCCGGCAATGAGCAGTTCTTC | CSAIRSGNEQFF
NA | 18 | TRBJ2-4 | TRBV7-2 | NA | TGTGCCAGCAGCTCTCACCCTAAGACAGCGATAGCCAAAAACATTCAGTACTTC | CASSSHPKTAIAKNIQYF
TRBD2 | 16 | TRBJ2-2 | TRBV10-3 | few | TGTGCCATCAGTGAAGCGGGAGGGCCAGACACCGGGGAGCTGTTTTTT | CAISEAGGPDTGELFF
NA | 16 | TRBJ2-3 | TRBV29-1 | many | TGCAGCGTTGAAGAAGGGGGACACGGGAGCACAGATACGCAGTATTTT | CSVEEGGHGSTDTQYF
NA | 16 | TRBJ2-4 | TRBV27 | NA | TGTGCCAGCAGTTCACTCCGGGACACATCCAAAAACATTCAGTACTTC | CASSSLRDTSKNIQYF
NA | 14 | TRBJ1-2 | TRBV20-1 | few | TGCAGTGCCGCCTCGGCAGGTTCTAACTATGGCTACACCTTC | CSAASAGSNYGYTF
NA | 12 | TRBJ1-3 | TRBV14 | NA | TGTGCCAGCAGCCAAGGCAGATACACCATATATTTT | CASSQGRYTIYF
TRBD2 | 13 | TRBJ2-3 | TRBV24-1 | many | TGTGCCACCGGACCTTGGGGGGGAGATACGCAGTATTTT | CATGPWGGDTQYF